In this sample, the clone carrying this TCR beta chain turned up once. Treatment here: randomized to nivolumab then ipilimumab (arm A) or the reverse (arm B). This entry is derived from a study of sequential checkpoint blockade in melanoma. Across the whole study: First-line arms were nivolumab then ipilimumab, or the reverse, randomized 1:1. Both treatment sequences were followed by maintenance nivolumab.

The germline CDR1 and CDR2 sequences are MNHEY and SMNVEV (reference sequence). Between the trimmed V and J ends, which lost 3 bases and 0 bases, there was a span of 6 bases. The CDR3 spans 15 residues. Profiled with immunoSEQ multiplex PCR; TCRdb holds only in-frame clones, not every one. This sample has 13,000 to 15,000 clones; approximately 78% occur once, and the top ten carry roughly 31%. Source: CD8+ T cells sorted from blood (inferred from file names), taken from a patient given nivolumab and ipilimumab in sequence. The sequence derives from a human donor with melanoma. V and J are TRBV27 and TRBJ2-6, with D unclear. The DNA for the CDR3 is TGTGCCAGCAGTTTCCGCGTCTCTGGGGCCAACGTCCTGACTTTC. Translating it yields CASSFRVSGANVLTF.